These 5 T cell receptor beta chains were all obtained from the same sample, sequenced in a study of T cells in narcolepsy. Only in-frame clones appear in the TCRdb table, and some are missing; sequencing was by immunoSEQ multiplex PCR. There are fewer than 30,000 clones in the sample; 85% occur only once, and about 1.3% lies in the top ten. Sequences were obtained from CD45RA- memory CD4+ T cells from PBMCs. The receptors stem from a human donor with narcolepsy.

V is TRBV27 and J is TRBJ2-2; 9 bases line up with TRBD2. CDR1 and CDR2 from the germline V gene are MNHEY and SMNVEV (reference sequence). J gave up 1 base and V 5 bases, and 5 bases lay outside the gene matches. The CDR3 consists of 16 residues. CDR3 nucleotides: TGTGCCAGCAGTCCCAGACTAGCGGAGAACACCGGGGAGCTGTTTTTT. It codes for CASSPRLAENTGELFF.

The chain has TRBV9 and TRBJ2-2; D may be TRBD1 (5 bases). The CDR3 is 15 residues long. Germline-derived CDR1 and CDR2 are SGDLS and YYNGEE. V lost 4 bases to trimming and J lost 2 bases, with 12 bases between them. The CDR3 region has the DNA TGTGCCAGCAGCACAGGTGGAGCTAACACCGGGGAGCTGTTTTTT. This gives the protein CASSTGGANTGELFF.

The rearrangement uses TRBV4-1 and TRBJ2-5; no definite D call. The DNA matches TRBJ2-7 better at its end, which makes the J call doubtful. Germline V gives CDR1 MGHRA, CDR2 YSYEKL. The CDR3 contains 11 residues. The CDR3 here is CASTTPSEQYF. The CDR3 region has the DNA TGCGCCAGCACCACCCCCAGCGAGCAGTACTTC.

This clone was counted once. This chain connects TRBV10-3 to TRBJ1-1; 8 bases align to TRBD1. V gave up 0 bases and J gave up 7 bases; unmatched junction bases: 7. Germline-derived CDR1 and CDR2 are ENHRY and SYGVKD. The CDR3 has 15 residues. The CDR3 DNA is TGTGCCATCAGTGAGTCGGGTCGACAGGGGAGTGAAGCTTTCTTT. It specifies CAISESGRQGSEAFF.

V is TRBV19 and J is TRBJ2-7; D perhaps matches TRBD1 (5 bases). The V end was cut by 3 bases, the J end by 5 bases, with 20 bases between. This CDR3 is 16 amino acids long. The V gene's germline CDR1 is LNHDA and CDR2 SQIVND (reference sequence). CDR3 nucleotides: TGTGCCAGTAGTATCAAAGGGGTCACACCCGTACACGAGCAGTACTTC. Translated: CASSIKGVTPVHEQYF.